Sequencing of this TCR beta chain was carried out in a study of cytomegalovirus exposure and HLA in healthy donors. Study-wide background: In an earlier analysis, approximately 120 million unique TCR beta sequences were found from approximately 190 million T cells.

In the PCR, 60 Vbeta and 13 Jbeta primers were used. Repertoires were generated with immunoSEQ multiplex PCR, while TCRdb's copy carries only in-frame clones and drops some. The sample carries approximately 44,000 clones, about 80% recorded once. The CDR3 has 14 residues. Germline V lookup: CDR1 GTSNPN, CDR2 SVGIG (reference sequence). V lost 4 bases and J lost 0; bases outside the gene matches: 4. As concerns this clone: Its antigen is not identified.

Study-level points and caveats: TRBV6-2, TRBV6-3 and some other V segments were excluded as indistinguishable. Cytomegalovirus association was assigned to 170 or so TCR beta chains.

The sequence was collected from a man between 25 and 39 years old in good health and CMV-seronegative. Sequenced sample: PBMCs. This chain links TRBV30 with TRBJ2-3; 7 bases line up with TRBD1. In DNA, the CDR3 is TGTGCCTGGAATCCGGGACAGAGCACAGATACGCAGTATTTT. Amino acids: CAWNPGQSTDTQYF.